Sequencing of this T cell receptor (beta chain) was carried out in a study of blood T cell repertoires in COVID-19. Study background: From the United States, Italy and Spain came samples of acute and convalescent COVID-19. The analysed material was cDNA or gDNA that came from T cells, B-cell-depleted T cells, or PBMCs.

Germline V gene data show CDR1 as SGHVS and CDR2 as FNYEAQ. The CDR3 is 16 residues long. Trimming removed 1 base from V and 0 bases from J; junction bases left unmatched: 2. In the authors' workflow: Reference gene primer amplification gave nucleated cell count estimates. The data were produced by immunoSEQ multiplex PCR, yet TCRdb's version contains in-frame clones alone and is incomplete. From that table come the V and J calls and clone size; the DNA was used to work out D and trimming. The repertoire holds 77,000 or so clones, with approximately 79% as singletons. The chain is built from TRBV7-6 and TRBJ2-1; 8 nucleotides match TRBD2. This clonotype was sampled from a human donor with acute or convalescent COVID-19. The donor label of this sample is uncertain. Sequenced sample: peripheral blood. CDR3 bases: TGTGCCAGCAGCTTAGTGGGGACTAGCTCCTACAATGAGCAGTTCTTC. It codes for CASSLVGTSSYNEQFF.